This T cell receptor (beta chain) was sequenced in a study of metastatic and nonmetastatic thyroid tumors. Whole-study context: The authors compared repertoires across blood and tumor or nodule tissue from malignant and benign thyroid patients.

The entire patient cohort was treatment-naive prior to thyroid surgery. V was cut by 2 bases and J by 4 bases, with 18 bases left in between. Germline V gives CDR1 MNHEY, CDR2 SVGAGI. This CDR3 has 16 residues. Original handling: Clinicopathological groups of papillary thyroid cancer showed CDR3 differences that were used to build a distant-metastasis classifier. TCRdb redid the clone calls on the PCR reads using MiXCR. The V and J calls reflect TCRdb's pipeline rather than the authors' work. The sample has fewer than 35,000 clones; 20% to 30% are singletons. This sequence originates from a female donor with papillary thyroid cancer or a benign thyroid nodule (not recorded which). Some clones in this sample may be carry-over from other donors' samples. V usage is TRBV6-5 and J usage is TRBJ2-7; D perhaps matches TRBD1 (6 bases). The specimen sequenced was blood. DNA of the CDR3: TGTGCCAGCAGTTACCCCCACAGGGAGCCGGGGTACGAGCAGTACTTC. Its protein product is CASSYPHREPGYEQYF.